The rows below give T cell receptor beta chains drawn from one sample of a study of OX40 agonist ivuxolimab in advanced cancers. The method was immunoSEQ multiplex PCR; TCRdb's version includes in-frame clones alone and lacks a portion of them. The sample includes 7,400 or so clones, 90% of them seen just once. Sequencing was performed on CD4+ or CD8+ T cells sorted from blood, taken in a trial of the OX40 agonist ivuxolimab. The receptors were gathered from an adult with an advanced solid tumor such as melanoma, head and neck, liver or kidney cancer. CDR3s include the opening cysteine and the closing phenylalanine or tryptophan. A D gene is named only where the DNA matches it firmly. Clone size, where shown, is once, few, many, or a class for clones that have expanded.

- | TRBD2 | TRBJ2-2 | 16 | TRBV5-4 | CASSPGLAGVTGELFF | TGTGCCAGCAGCCCGGGACTAGCGGGGGTCACCGGGGAGCTGTTTTTT
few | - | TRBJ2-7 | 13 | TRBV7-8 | CASSLGVSDEQYF | TGTGCCAGCAGCTTAGGTGTTAGTGACGAGCAGTACTTC
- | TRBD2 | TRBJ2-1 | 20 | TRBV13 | CASSLRFTLAGEWGDNEQFF | TGTGCCAGCAGCTTACGGTTTACCCTAGCGGGAGAGTGGGGAGACAATGAGCAGTTCTTC
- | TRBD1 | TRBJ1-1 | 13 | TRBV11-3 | CASSSGQGFDAFF | TGTGCCAGCAGCTCGGGACAGGGATTTGACGCTTTCTTT
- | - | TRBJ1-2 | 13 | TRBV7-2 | CASNPGGPYGYTF | TGTGCCAGCAACCCCGGCGGCCCCTATGGCTACACCTTC
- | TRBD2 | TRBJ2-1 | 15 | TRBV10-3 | CAISESIWGGNEQFF | TGTGCCATCAGTGAGTCGATATGGGGGGGCAATGAGCAGTTCTTC
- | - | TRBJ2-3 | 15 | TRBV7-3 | CASSLTGQGTDTQYF | TGTGCCAGCAGCTTAACAGGGCAGGGCACAGATACGCAGTATTTT
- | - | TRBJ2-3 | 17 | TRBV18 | CASSPRPSGYSTDTQYF | TGTGCCAGCTCACCACGTCCCTCGGGATATAGCACAGATACGCAGTATTTT
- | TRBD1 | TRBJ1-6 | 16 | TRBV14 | CASSLTGRPNNSPLHF | TGTGCCAGCAGCTTGACAGGGAGACCGAATAATTCACCCCTCCACTTT
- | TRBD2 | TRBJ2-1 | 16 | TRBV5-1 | CASSLYLAGSYNEQFF | TGCGCCAGCAGCTTGTATTTAGCGGGCTCCTACAATGAGCAGTTCTTC
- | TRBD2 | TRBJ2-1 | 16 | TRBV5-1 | CASSLGLAGFENEQFF | TGCGCCAGCAGCTTGGGTCTAGCGGGATTTGAAAATGAGCAGTTCTTC
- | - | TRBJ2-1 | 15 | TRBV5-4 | CASSSPRSSYNEQFF | TGTGCCAGCAGCTCCCCTCGTAGTTCCTACAATGAGCAGTTCTTC
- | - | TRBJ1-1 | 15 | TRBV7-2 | CASSPWGAGGTEAFF | TGTGCCAGCAGCCCATGGGGGGCGGGGGGCACTGAAGCTTTCTTT
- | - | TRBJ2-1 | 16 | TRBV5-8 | CASSLEGDRLTLGQFF | TGTGCCAGCAGCTTGGAAGGGGACCGACTTACATTGGGGCAGTTCTTC
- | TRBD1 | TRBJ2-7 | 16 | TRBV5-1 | CASSLGQGSSSYEQYF | TGCGCCAGCAGCTTGGGACAGGGCTCGAGCTCCTACGAGCAGTACTTC
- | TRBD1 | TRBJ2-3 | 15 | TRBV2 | CASSEQGRGQDTQYF | TGTGCCAGCAGTGAACAAGGCAGGGGGCAAGATACGCAGTATTTT
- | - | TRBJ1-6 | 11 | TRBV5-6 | CASSANSPLHF | TGTGCCAGCAGCGCAAATTCACCCCTCCACTTT
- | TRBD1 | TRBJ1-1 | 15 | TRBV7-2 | CASSLMGQGISEAFF | TGTGCCAGCAGCCTGATGGGACAGGGAATATCTGAAGCTTTCTTT
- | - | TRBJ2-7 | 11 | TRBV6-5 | CASSRGFEQYF | TGTGCCAGCAGTAGGGGGTTCGAGCAGTACTTC
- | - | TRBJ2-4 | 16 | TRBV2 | CASSEQGPVAKNIQYF | TGTGCCAGCAGTGAGCAAGGGCCAGTAGCCAAAAACATTCAGTACTTC
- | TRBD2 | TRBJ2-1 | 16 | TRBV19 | CASKTTGTSIYNEQFF | TGTGCCAGTAAGACGACCGGGACTAGCATCTACAATGAGCAGTTCTTC
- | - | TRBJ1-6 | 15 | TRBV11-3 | CASRVQGVRDSPLHF | TGTGCCAGCAGAGTTCAAGGGGTGAGGGATTCACCCCTCCACTTT
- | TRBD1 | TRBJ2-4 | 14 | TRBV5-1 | CASRPGQGENIQYF | TGCGCCAGCAGACCAGGACAGGGCGAAAACATTCAGTACTTC
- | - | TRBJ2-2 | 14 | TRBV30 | CAWSVNSGNGELFF | TGTGCCTGGAGTGTAAACTCCGGGAACGGGGAGCTGTTTTTT
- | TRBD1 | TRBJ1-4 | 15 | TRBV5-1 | CASSSSGTGEEKLFF | TGCGCCAGCAGCTCCTCCGGGACAGGGGAAGAAAAACTGTTTTTT
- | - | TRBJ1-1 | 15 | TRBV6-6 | CASSYSMGVNTEAFF | TGTGCCAGCAGTTACTCGATGGGGGTGAACACTGAAGCTTTCTTT
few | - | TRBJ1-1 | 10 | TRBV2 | CASSVVEAFF | TGTGCCAGCAGTGTAGTTGAAGCTTTCTTT
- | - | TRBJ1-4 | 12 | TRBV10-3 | CAISESEEKLFF | TGTGCCATCAGTGAGTCGGAGGAAAAACTGTTTTTT
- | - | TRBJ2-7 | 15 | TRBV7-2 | CASSGTGSGGYEQYF | TGTGCCAGCAGCGGAACAGGAAGCGGAGGCTACGAGCAGTACTTC
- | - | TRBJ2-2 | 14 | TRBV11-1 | CASSLGQVTGELFF | TGTGCCAGCAGCCTAGGGCAGGTCACCGGGGAGCTGTTTTTT
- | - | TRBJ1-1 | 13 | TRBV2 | CASSYVRGTEAFF | TGTGCCAGCAGTTATGTACGGGGAACTGAAGCTTTCTTT
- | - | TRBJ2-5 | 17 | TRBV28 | CASSSPSGTKGGETQYF | TGTGCCAGCAGTTCCCCTTCCGGGACAAAGGGCGGAGAGACCCAGTACTTC
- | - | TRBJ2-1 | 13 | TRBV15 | CATSRGALNEQFF | TGTGCCACCAGCAGAGGGGCTCTCAATGAGCAGTTCTTC
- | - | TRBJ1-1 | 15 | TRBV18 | CASSPTVQANTEAFF | TGTGCCAGCTCACCCACCGTGCAGGCGAACACTGAAGCTTTCTTT
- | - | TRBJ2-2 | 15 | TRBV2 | CASSKDLLRTGELFF | TGTGCCAGCAGTAAAGACCTCCTGAGGACCGGGGAGCTGTTTTTT
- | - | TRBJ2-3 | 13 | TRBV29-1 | CSVGPSTTDTQYF | TGCAGCGTCGGGCCCTCCACCACAGATACGCAGTATTTT
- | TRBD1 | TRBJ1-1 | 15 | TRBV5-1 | CASSLVGQENTEAFF | TGCGCCAGCAGCTTGGTTGGACAGGAGAACACTGAAGCTTTCTTT
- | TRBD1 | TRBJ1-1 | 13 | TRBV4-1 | CASSPLGTGMAFF | TGCGCCAGCAGCCCACTGGGGACAGGGATGGCTTTCTTT
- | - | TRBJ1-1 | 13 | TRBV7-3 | CASSPVGDTEAFF | TGTGCCAGCAGCCCAGTTGGGGACACTGAAGCTTTCTTT
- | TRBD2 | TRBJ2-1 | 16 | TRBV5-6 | CASSPGRGGAYNEQFF | TGTGCCAGCAGTCCGGGGCGGGGGGGCGCCTACAATGAGCAGTTCTTC
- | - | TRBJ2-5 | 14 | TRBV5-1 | CASSPVRGGETQYF | TGCGCCAGCAGCCCCGTCAGGGGTGGAGAGACCCAGTACTTC
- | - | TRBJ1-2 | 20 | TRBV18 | CASSPLGVVGGPLANYGYTF | TGTGCCAGCTCACCACTCGGGGTCGTGGGGGGACCTCTAGCTAACTATGGCTACACCTTC
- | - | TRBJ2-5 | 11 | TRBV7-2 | CASRGTETQYF | TGTGCCAGCAGGGGGACGGAGACCCAGTACTTC
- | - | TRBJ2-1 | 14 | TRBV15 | CATSLTGAYNEQFF | TGTGCCACCAGCCTAACTGGAGCTTACAATGAGCAGTTCTTC
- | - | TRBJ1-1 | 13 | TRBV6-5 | CASSDGGRTEAFF | TGTGCCAGCAGTGACGGTGGGAGAACTGAAGCTTTCTTT
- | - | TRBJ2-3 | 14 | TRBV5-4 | CASSLAKSTDTQYF | TGTGCCAGCAGCTTGGCCAAAAGCACAGATACGCAGTATTTT